This record concerns one T cell receptor (beta chain) sequence. Its antigen is not known. This table comes from immunoSEQ multiplex PCR, and its TCRdb copy is limited to in-frame clones, with some not included. The sample gives over 100,000 clones, 90% of which show up once; 6.9% is in the top ten. This entry is derived from a study of T cell responses to AZD1222 COVID-19 vaccine. The CDR3 consists of 13 residues. CDR1 LNHDA and CDR2 SQIVND come from the germline V gene (reference sequence). V shed 6 bases and J 3 bases; nucleotides not matched to a gene: 4. General study results and limits: The repertoires were collected only after the peak T cell response.

The sample in question was peripheral blood, obtained on day 0 of AZD1222 vaccination. This receptor was taken from an adult in good health. V gene TRBV19 combines with J gene TRBJ1-1; 7 bases match TRBD1. In DNA form, the CDR3 reads TGTGCCAGTAGCCCTGACAGGGACACTGAAGCTTTCTTT. Its protein is CASSPDRDTEAFF.